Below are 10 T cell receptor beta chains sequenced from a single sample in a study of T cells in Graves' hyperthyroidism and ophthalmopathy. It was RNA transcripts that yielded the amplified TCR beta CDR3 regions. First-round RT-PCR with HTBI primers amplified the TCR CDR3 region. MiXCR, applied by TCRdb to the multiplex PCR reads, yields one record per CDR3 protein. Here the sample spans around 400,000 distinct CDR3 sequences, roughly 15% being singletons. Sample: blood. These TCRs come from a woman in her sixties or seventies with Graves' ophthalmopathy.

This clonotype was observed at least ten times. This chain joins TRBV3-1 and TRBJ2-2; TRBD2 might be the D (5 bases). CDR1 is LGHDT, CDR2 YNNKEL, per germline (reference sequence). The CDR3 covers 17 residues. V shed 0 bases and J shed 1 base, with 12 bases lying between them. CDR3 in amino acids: CASSQDEKAENTGELFF. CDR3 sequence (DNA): TGTGCCAGCAGCCAAGACGAGAAAGCGGAGAACACCGGGGAGCTGTTTTTT.

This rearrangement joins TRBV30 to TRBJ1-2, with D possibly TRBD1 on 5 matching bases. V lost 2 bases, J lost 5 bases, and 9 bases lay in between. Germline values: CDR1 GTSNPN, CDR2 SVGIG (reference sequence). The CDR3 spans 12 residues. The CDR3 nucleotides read TGTGCCTGGAGTACCCAGGGTTATGGCTACACCTTC. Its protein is CAWSTQGYGYTF.

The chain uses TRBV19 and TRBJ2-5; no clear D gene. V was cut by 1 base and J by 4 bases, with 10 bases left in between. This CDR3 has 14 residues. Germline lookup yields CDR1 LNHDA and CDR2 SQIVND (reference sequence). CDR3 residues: CASSIGRMGETQYF. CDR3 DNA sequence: TGTGCCAGTAGTATAGGTAGGATGGGAGAGACCCAGTACTTC.

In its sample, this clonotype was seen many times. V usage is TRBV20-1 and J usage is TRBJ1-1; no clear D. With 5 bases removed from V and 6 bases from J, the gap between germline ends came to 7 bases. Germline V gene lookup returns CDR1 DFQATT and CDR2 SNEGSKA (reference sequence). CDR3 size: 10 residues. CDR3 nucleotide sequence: TGCAGTGCTCCAGAGGCTGAAGCTTTCTTT. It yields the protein CSAPEAEAFF.

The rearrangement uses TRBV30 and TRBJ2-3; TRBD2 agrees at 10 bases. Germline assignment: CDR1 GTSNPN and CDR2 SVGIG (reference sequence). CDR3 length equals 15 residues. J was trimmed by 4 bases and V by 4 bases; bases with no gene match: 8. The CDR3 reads CAWTSGSYLSDTQYF. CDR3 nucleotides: TGTGCCTGGACTAGCGGGAGTTATTTGTCAGATACGCAGTATTTT.

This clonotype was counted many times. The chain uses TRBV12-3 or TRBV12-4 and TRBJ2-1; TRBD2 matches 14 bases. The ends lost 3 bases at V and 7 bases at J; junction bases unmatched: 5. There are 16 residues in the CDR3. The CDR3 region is CASSFGLAGGANEQFF. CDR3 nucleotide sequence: TGTGCCAGCAGTTTTGGACTAGCGGGAGGAGCGAATGAGCAGTTCTTC.

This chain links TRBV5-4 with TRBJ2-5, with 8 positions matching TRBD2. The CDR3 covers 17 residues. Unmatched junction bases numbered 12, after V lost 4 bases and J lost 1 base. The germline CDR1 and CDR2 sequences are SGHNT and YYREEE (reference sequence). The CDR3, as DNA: TGTGCCAGCAGCGCCTCTTCGGGGGGGCTCCCCCAAGAGACCCAGTACTTC. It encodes CASSASSGGLPQETQYF.

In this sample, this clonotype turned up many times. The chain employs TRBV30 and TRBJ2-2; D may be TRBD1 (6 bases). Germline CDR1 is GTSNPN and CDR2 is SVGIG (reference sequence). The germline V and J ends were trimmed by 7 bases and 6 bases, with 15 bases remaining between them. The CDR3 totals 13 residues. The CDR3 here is CALKQQGPGELFF. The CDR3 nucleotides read TGTGCCTTAAAACAGCAGGGGCCCGGGGAGCTGTTTTTT.

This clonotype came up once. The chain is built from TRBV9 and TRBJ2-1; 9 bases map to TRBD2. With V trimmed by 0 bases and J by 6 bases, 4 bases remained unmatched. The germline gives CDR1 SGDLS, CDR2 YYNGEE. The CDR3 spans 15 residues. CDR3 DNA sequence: TGTGCCAGCAGCGTAGGGGTGACTAGCGGCAATGAGCAGTTCTTC. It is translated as CASSVGVTSGNEQFF.

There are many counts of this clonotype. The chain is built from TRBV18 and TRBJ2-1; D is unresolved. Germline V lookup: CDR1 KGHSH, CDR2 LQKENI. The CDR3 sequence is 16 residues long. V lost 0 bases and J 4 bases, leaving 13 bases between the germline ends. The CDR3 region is CASSPPTGGPYNEQFF. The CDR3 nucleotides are TGTGCCAGCTCACCACCCACGGGTGGTCCATACAATGAGCAGTTCTTC.